These 28 T cell receptor beta chains were all obtained from the same sample, sequenced in a study of identical twins. Each CDR3 protein is one row after TCRdb ran MiXCR on the 5' RACE reads. This sample yields about 1.7 million distinct CDR3 sequences, of which around 33% are seen a single time; 0.27% belongs to the top ten. Input material: cord blood. The source of these receptors is a newborn girl in good health.

About this clonotype itself: A much larger clone lies one base from this, so it may be a read error. The chain employs TRBV29-1 and TRBJ2-5, with D uncertain. The germline V gene has CDR1 SQVTM and CDR2 ANQGSEA. Trimming left V 2 bases short and J 11 bases short, with 15 bases between. CDR3 length: 12 amino acids. This chain's CDR3 is CSVETELYKQYF. The CDR3 region has the DNA TGCAGCGTTGAAACAGAACTTTACAAGCAGTACTTC.

This chain joins TRBV20-1 and TRBJ2-1, with 14 bases aligning to TRBD2. The CDR3 length is 15 residues. Per germline, CDR1 DFQATT and CDR2 SNEGSKA (reference sequence). V dropped 5 bases and J dropped 8; count of bases not matched to a gene: 8. CDR3: CSAQGTSGSLDEQFF. CDR3 coding DNA: TGCAGTGCTCAAGGGACTAGCGGGAGTTTAGATGAGCAGTTCTTC.

This clonotype has only a few counts. The chain employs TRBV4-2 and TRBJ1-5; weak D call: TRBD1 (5 bases). CDR1 and CDR2 (germline): LGHNA, YNFKEQ. Between the trimmed V and J ends, which lost 5 bases and 7 bases, there was a span of 12 bases. CDR3 size: 13 residues. Here the CDR3 DNA reads TGTGCCAGCAGCGTCCCAGGGAGACAGCCCCAGCATTTT. It encodes CASSVPGRQPQHF.

The chain recombines TRBV2 with TRBJ2-1, with 11 bases aligning to TRBD2. The germline V gene encodes CDR1 SNHLY and CDR2 FYNNEI. The CDR3 contains 16 residues. J gave up 4 bases and V 3 bases, and 5 bases lay outside the gene matches. The CDR3 DNA is TGTGCCAGCAGTGAGCACCTAGCGGGGGGTTACAATGAGCAGTTCTTC. It specifies CASSEHLAGGYNEQFF. The full variable domain, its missing parts supplied by reference TRBV2 and TRBJ2-1, is EPEVTQTPSHQVTQMGQEVILRCVPISNHLYFYWYRQILGQKVEFLVSFYNNEISEKSEIFDDQFSVERPDGSNFTLKIRSTKLEDSAMYFCASSEHLAGGYNEQFFGPGTRLTVL.

This chain uses TRBV7-6 with TRBJ2-3; D is perhaps TRBD1 (5 bases). The CDR3 consists of 15 residues. V lost 4 bases and J lost 0, with 11 bases in between. Germline V gene sequence: CDR1 SGHVS, CDR2 FNYEAQ. In DNA form, the CDR3 reads TGTGCCAGCAGCTCTGACAGTCGAAGCACAGATACGCAGTATTTT. Amino acid sequence: CASSSDSRSTDTQYF.

The rearrangement links TRBV20-1 to TRBJ2-7; 12 positions agree with TRBD2. The germline V gene encodes CDR1 DFQATT and CDR2 SNEGSKA (reference sequence). V was pared by 1 base and J by 2 bases, with 0 bases of the junction left unmatched. CDR3 size: 14 residues. CDR3 DNA: TGCAGTGCTAGAGCTAGCGGGGGGGCCTACGAGCAGTACTTC. Protein product: CSARASGGAYEQYF.

This chain joins TRBV20-1 and TRBJ2-5; D may be TRBD2 (6 bases). The CDR3 consists of 12 residues. V gave up 6 bases and J gave up 6 bases, with 14 bases separating them. The V gene's germline CDR1 is DFQATT and CDR2 SNEGSKA (reference sequence). The CDR3 loop is CSASGLTQTQYF. The CDR3 DNA sequence: TGCAGTGCCAGCGGGCTCACGCAGACCCAGTACTTC.

Regarding this clonotype: The germline gene is not matched at one end of the junction; a read error may be the cause. The rearrangement uses TRBV3-1 and TRBJ2-1; 7 nucleotides agree with TRBD2. The CDR3 sequence is 14 residues long. Germline V CDR1 and CDR2: LGHDT, YNNKEL (reference sequence). The CDR3: CAGSLLGGNNEQFF. The DNA of the CDR3 is TGTGCCGGCAGCCTCCTCGGGGGGAACAATGAGCAGTTCTTC.

In its sample, this clonotype was seen a few times. The chain recombines TRBV10-1 with TRBJ2-5, with a weak D call TRBD2 (6 bases). The CDR3 consists of 12 residues. Trimming pared 2 bases from V and 6 bases from J, leaving 7 bases between. CDR1 is WNHNN, CDR2 SYGVQD, per germline (reference sequence). Here the CDR3 reads CASSEAGKTQYF. The CDR3 coding sequence is TGCGCCAGCAGTGAGGCGGGGAAGACCCAGTACTTC.

The V and J genes are TRBV29-1 and TRBJ1-2; 9 bases line up with TRBD1. V was clipped by 7 bases and J by 6 bases; unmatched bases: 6. Germline V gives CDR1 SQVTM, CDR2 ANQGSEA. This CDR3 has 12 residues. The DNA of the CDR3 is TGCAGCGCCTACGGGACAGGGAATGGCTACACCTTC. Its translation: CSAYGTGNGYTF. The full variable domain, in which reference TRBV29-1 and TRBJ1-2 provide the parts outside the CDR3, is SAVISQKPSRDICQRGTSLTIQCQVDSQVTMMFWYRQQPGQSLTLIATANQGSEATYESGFVIDKFPISRPNLTFSTLTVSNMSPEDSSIYLCSAYGTGNGYTFGSGTRLTVV.

This clonotype showed up just a few times. The rearrangement uses TRBV20-1 and TRBJ2-1; 8 bases are shared with TRBD2. Germline lookup yields CDR1 DFQATT and CDR2 SNEGSKA (reference sequence). The CDR3 sequence is 16 residues long. Germline trimming cut 0 bases from V and 0 bases from J; bases unmatched to any gene: 4. CDR3 coding DNA: TGCAGTGCTAGAGATCTAACTAGCGGCTCCTACAATGAGCAGTTCTTC. It specifies CSARDLTSGSYNEQFF.

V gene TRBV20-1 combines with J gene TRBJ1-4; TRBD1 matches 7 bases. The CDR3 is 16 amino acids. Germline V gene sequence: CDR1 DFQATT, CDR2 SNEGSKA (reference sequence). The ends lost 1 base at V and 5 bases at J; junction bases unmatched: 10. CDR3 in amino acids: CSARGAGTVRNEKLFF. In DNA form, the CDR3 reads TGCAGTGCTAGAGGGGCTGGGACAGTAAGAAATGAAAAACTGTTTTTT.

Only a few counts were recorded for this clonotype. The rearrangement uses TRBV20-1 and TRBJ2-7, with D possibly being TRBD2 (6 bases). The CDR3 runs to 15 residues. CDR1 and CDR2 from the germline V gene are DFQATT and SNEGSKA (reference sequence). The germline V and J ends were trimmed by 1 base and 5 bases, with 18 bases remaining between them. The CDR3 DNA is TGCAGTGCTAGAGGTAGAATCGCGGGAATCCACGAGCAGTACTTC. Translated, it gives CSARGRIAGIHEQYF.

The rearrangement links TRBV7-7 to TRBJ2-2; 8 nucleotides align to TRBD1. Germline trimming cut 5 bases from V and 1 base from J; bases unmatched to any gene: 6. Germline lookup yields CDR1 SSHAT and CDR2 FNYEAQ (reference sequence). This CDR3 comprises 16 residues. DNA of the CDR3: TGTGCCAGCAGCCCCTACGGACAGGGGAACACCGGGGAGCTGTTTTTT. Translation: CASSPYGQGNTGELFF.

This sequence joins TRBV27 and TRBJ2-7, with TRBD1 matching 9 bases. The germline gives CDR1 MNHEY, CDR2 SMNVEV (reference sequence). CDR3 length: 15 amino acids. V gave up 0 bases and J gave up 3 bases; unmatched junction bases: 3. In DNA form, the CDR3 reads TGTGCCAGCAGTTTATCGCGGGACAGGGTCTACGAGCAGTACTTC. It translates to CASSLSRDRVYEQYF.

The CDR3 loop is CASSLEVFPYNEQYF. The CDR3 DNA reads as TGCGCCAGCAGCTTGGAGGTATTCCCCTACAATGAGCAGTACTTC. The chain employs TRBV5-1 and TRBJ2-1; D is uncertain. The J call may be wrong; the DNA end is better matched by TRBJ2-7. The CDR3 runs to 15 residues. In germline, CDR1 is SGHRS, CDR2 YFSETQ.

The chain links TRBV10-3 to TRBJ2-3, with 7 bases that match TRBD2. The germline CDR1 and CDR2 sequences are ENHRY and SYGVKD. The CDR3 is 13 residues long. Germline trimming cut 4 bases from V and 5 bases from J; bases unmatched to any gene: 3. The CDR3 here is CAISGGGKDTQYF. CDR3 nucleotides: TGTGCCATCAGTGGGGGAGGGAAAGATACGCAGTATTTT.

In its sample, this clonotype was seen a few times. This sequence joins TRBV7-2 and TRBJ2-1; D gene uncertain. Germline loops: CDR1 SGHTA, CDR2 FQGNSA. CDR3 size: 17 residues. Trimming took 1 base from V and 5 from J, leaving 18 bases between them. As DNA, the CDR3 is TGTGCCAGCAGCTTAGTTGGACGGCTTTATTTGAACAATGAGCAGTTCTTC. It encodes CASSLVGRLYLNNEQFF.

This clonotype was observed a few times. The rearrangement uses TRBV7-9 and TRBJ2-1; the match to TRBD1 covers 7 bases. CDR1 and CDR2 (germline): SEHNR, FQNEAQ (reference sequence). With V trimmed by 3 bases and J by 1 base, 12 bases remained unmatched. The CDR3 is made up of 18 amino acids. CDR3 loop: CASSFPPLLQGSYNEQFF. In DNA form, the CDR3 reads TGTGCCAGCAGCTTCCCCCCGCTTCTACAGGGGTCCTACAATGAGCAGTTCTTC.

On this clonotype itself: This may be a read error: a much more frequent sequence differs by one nucleotide. V is TRBV27 and J is TRBJ2-1; 10 positions match TRBD2. CDR1 and CDR2 from the germline V gene are MNHEY and SMNVEV (reference sequence). V dropped 2 bases and J dropped 6; count of bases not matched to a gene: 4. CDR3 length: 15 residues. The CDR3 sequence: CASSLGASGSNEQFF. DNA for the CDR3: TGTGCCAGCAGTTTAGGGGCTAGCGGGAGCAATGAGCAGTTCTTC.

As concerns this clonotype: Just one base apart from a much larger clone, this may be a read error. The V and J genes are TRBV4-2 and TRBJ2-7; tentative D call: TRBD2 (6 bases). The CDR3 totals 15 residues. The germline V gene has CDR1 LGHNA and CDR2 YNFKEQ. This CDR3 is CAGSEPFTSSDEQYF. The CDR3 DNA reads as TGTGCCGGCAGCGAGCCGTTTACTAGCTCCGACGAGCAGTACTTC.

The sample holds a few counts of this clonotype. This chain joins TRBV7-2 and TRBJ1-5, with D perhaps matching TRBD1 (5 bases). Trimming removed 1 base from V and 5 bases from J, with 12 bases in between. There are 15 residues in the CDR3. Germline CDR1 and CDR2: SGHTA and FQGNSA. DNA for the CDR3: TGTGCCAGCAGCTTAGTTCGCGACAGCTATCAGCCCCAGCATTTT. This encodes CASSLVRDSYQPQHF.

The chain uses TRBV16 and TRBJ1-1, with TRBD1 as a possible D gene (5 bases). CDR3 length equals 15 residues. Germline CDR1 KGHSY, CDR2 FQNENV. V was pared by 5 bases and J by 3 bases, with 16 bases between. The CDR3: CASSGIREGYTEAFF. CDR3 coding DNA: TGTGCCAGCAGCGGGATCAGGGAAGGGTACACTGAAGCTTTCTTT.

This clonotype was counted only a few times. The chain joins TRBV9 to TRBJ2-3, with TRBD2 matching over 9 bases. Germline-derived CDR1 and CDR2 are SGDLS and YYNGEE. The CDR3 contains 15 residues. The J segment lost 7 bases and the V segment lost 6 bases, leaving 12 bases of the junction unmatched. The chain's CDR3 is CASTPLAGGPYTQYF. Here the CDR3 DNA reads TGTGCCAGCACCCCACTTGCGGGGGGGCCGTATACGCAGTATTTT.

Comments on this clonotype: The junction and the germline gene differ at one end; a read error may be behind it. The chain is built from TRBV6-5 and TRBJ2-1; TRBD1 aligns across 10 bases. CDR3 length: 16 residues. Germline assignment: CDR1 MNHEY and CDR2 SVGAGI. The CDR3 here is CASGYGGTGAYNEQFF. In DNA, the CDR3 is TGTGCCAGCGGTTACGGAGGGACAGGGGCCTACAATGAGCAGTTCTTC.

V usage is TRBV12-3 or TRBV12-4 and J usage is TRBJ1-4; D perhaps matches TRBD1 (6 bases). This CDR3 is built from 14 residues. The V end was cut by 1 base, the J end by 8 bases, with 11 bases between. In DNA, the CDR3 is TGTGCCAGCAGTTTAGAACAGGGTCGAGAAAAACTGTTTTTT. The encoded protein is CASSLEQGREKLFF.

This clonotype has more than one count but fewer than ten. This chain links TRBV6-6 with TRBJ1-1; 10 nucleotides agree with TRBD1. The CDR3 sequence is 15 residues long. CDR1 is MNHNY, CDR2 SVGAGI, per germline (reference sequence). With 2 bases clipped from V and 3 bases from J, the junction kept 3 bases outside the gene matches. Here the CDR3 DNA reads TGTGCCAGCAGTTACCAGGGGACAGGGGACACTGAAGCTTTCTTT. This encodes CASSYQGTGDTEAFF.

This clonotype has a handful of counts. The chain combines TRBV5-1 with TRBJ2-1; 9 bases agree with TRBD2. There are 15 residues in the CDR3. CDR1 is SGHRS and CDR2 is YFSETQ in the germline V gene. Trimming at V came to 5 bases and at J to 8 bases, leaving 11 bases not matched to a gene. The CDR3 DNA follows: TGCGCCAGCAGTTTGATTAGCGGGAGTATCCATGAGCAGTTCTTC. Translated: CASSLISGSIHEQFF.